The text below deals with one TCR beta chain. This clonotype was seen repeatedly, ten times or more. Its specific antigen is unknown. Within one base of it there is no much larger clone, and no base qualities were kept. This record belongs to a study of identical twins (dated by TCRdb to about 2016). Notes on the research overall: TCR alpha and beta repertoires from monozygotic twins, unrelated adults of various ages and cord blood were deep-sequenced to test whether fetal clonotypes persist. Replicate twin experiments were performed at different times using different library preparation protocols to rule out contamination.

Receptor amplification or capture employed 5' RACE. Instrument used: Illumina HiSeq 2000. A universal primer binding site was introduced by template switching, and a unique molecular identifier was present in the final cDNA, enabling accurate counting of TCR cDNA molecules. Specific primers in the conserved constant-segment region were used to synthesize first-strand cDNA for the TCR alpha and beta chains. To control for contamination, every cDNA library carried two barcodes: a SMART-Mk sample barcode plus Illumina barcodes. Two successive PCR steps introduced TruSeq adapter sequences along with Illumina sample barcodes. TCR alpha and beta cDNA libraries were sequenced on the Illumina HiSeq platform with custom primers. The original pipeline was this. MiGEC was used to process raw reads and extract unique molecular identifiers, and MiXCR was used to find CDR3 positions. For each individual, recombination models were inferred using an EM algorithm with the repgenHMM and IGoR tools. Shared clonotypes were analyzed with the tcR package in R, and sharing was normalized by the product of cloneset sizes. To study raw recombination without the effects of thymic and clonal selection, out-of-frame nonproductive sequences were analyzed. TCRdb redid the processing of the public reads, applying fastp at Q25 and MiXCR, and retained in-frame beta chains. For every CDR3 protein sequence, its rows merge into one entry that carries the most common genes and DNA. The V and J calls shown here were made by TCRdb, not taken from the authors' results. The sample records 350,000 or so distinct CDR3 sequences, 12% of which are singletons. The ten largest clones capture approximately 7.9% of the sample.

General study outcomes and caveats: Excess twin sharing in beta out-of-frame sequences was weaker because fewer shared sequences lowered the signal-to-noise ratio. In monozygotic twins, out-of-frame TCR alpha sharing was systematically underestimated by recombination models, although the models agreed with sharing between unrelated individuals. Because the same donors could not be followed over many years, the conclusions relied on cross-sectional statistical analysis. Compared with coincidental sharing between unrelated individuals, out-of-frame TCR alpha sequences shared between twins showed an excess of sequences with low generation probability. Abundant cord blood beta clonotypes had fewer insertions, young adult naive repertoires showed a similar but weaker trend, and memory repertoires showed no such trend. Zero-insertion analyses could be partly confounded by invariant T cells such as MAIT and iNKT, though diverse VJ usage argued against such confounding for most clonotypes.

Every donor was a healthy Caucasian. Three pairs of female monozygotic twins, all aged roughly 18 to 29 years, were included in the twin cohort. Positive isolation kits from Invitrogen were used to isolate CD4+ and CD8+ T cell populations. This sample also belongs to another study, concerning yellow fever vaccine responses in identical twins. The second study, in turn, reports: According to the authors, in identical twins the way T cells responded to vaccination appeared partly convergent and partly personalized. In the study, vaccine-responding T cell clones were precisely tracked in identical twins.

The sample comprised CD8+ T cells sorted from blood. This clonotype was obtained from a woman younger than 35 in good health.

The CDR3 here reads CASSQEAPSGEGETQYF. The nucleotide sequence reads as follows: TGTGCCAGCAGCCAAGAGGCGCCTAGCGGGGAAGGAGAGACCCAGTACTTC. Recombination linked TRBV3-1 to TRBJ2-5, and 9 junction bases match TRBD2. V and J are trimmed by 0 bases and 4 bases, and the gene matches miss 9 bases of the junction. CDR1 and CDR2, per the germline V gene (reference sequence), are LGHDT and YNNKEL. Counted from cysteine to phenylalanine, this CDR3 has 17 amino acids. The retained sequence is limited to the CDR3, 51 bases, with the frame set at the first base.